The source of this TCR beta chain is a study of cytomegalovirus exposure and HLA in healthy donors. Trimming removed 9 bases from V and 8 bases from J; junction bases left unmatched: 3. This CDR3 region has 11 residues. CDR1 SGHAT and CDR2 FQNNGV come from the germline V gene. Study-level results: Overall, approximately 180 TCR beta chains were annotated as cytomegalovirus-associated. Looking again later, the authors saw that most CMV-associated TCR beta chains seemed HLA-restricted. Among the sequence variants, a highly shared cluster was likely an artifact of sequencing.

Turning to this clone: Its antigen is currently unknown.

In the PCR, 60 Vbeta and 13 Jbeta primers were used. Libraries were prepared by immunoSEQ multiplex PCR; TCRdb keeps only in-frame clonotypes and omits some of them. Altogether about 210,000 clones are present, around three quarters being singletons, with the ten largest covering 12% to 15%. This receptor was taken from a woman in her twenties or thirties in good health and CMV-seropositive. The sample taken for sequencing was PBMCs. The V gene is TRBV11-2, the J gene TRBJ2-1; 8 nucleotides match TRBD1. This CDR3 reads CASQQGDEQFF. For the CDR3, the DNA is TGTGCCAGTCAACAGGGGGATGAGCAGTTCTTC.